This T cell receptor (beta chain) was documented in a study of T cells in localized non-small cell lung cancer (dated by TCRdb to about 2020). Regarding the research as a whole: Comparing tumors with uninvolved tumor-adjacent lungs, the study looked at the T cell repertoires of 236 patients with early-stage NSCLC. All 250 or so NSCLC patients in the cohort were treatment-naive and had localized lung tumors that were resected. The mean age of the NSCLC patients was under 70 years, with about 120 men and 95 to 110 women.

Overall study results and their limits: Higher blood T cell density associated with longer overall survival, while higher adjacent-lung clonality associated with shorter survival. Because of the exploratory design, TCR variables were selected using unadjusted p-values without false-discovery rate correction. Multi-region tumor sequencing was not performed, so intratumor heterogeneity could not be excluded. A median of roughly 60 of the top 100 tumor clones turned up in the paired uninvolved adjacent lung, and under 30 of those clones also ranked among the top 100 of that same adjacent lung. Uninvolved tumor-adjacent lung showed the highest T cell clonality, higher than tumor, which suggests more focused antigenic responses in the uninvolved tumor-adjacent lung.

The immunoSEQ Assay was used to sequence TCR beta CDR3 regions from DNA. The authors' analysis ran thus. To compute T cell density, TCR beta template counts were normalized to usable DNA, which was estimated by amplifying housekeeping genes. Richness was estimated using the preseqR package, with extrapolation to 400,000 templates for PBMC samples and to 120,000 templates for tissue samples. Clonality was calculated as one minus Pielou's evenness. Tissue-enriched TCRs were identified through differential abundance testing performed on productive amino-acid clonotypes, with a minimum total count of 5 and an alpha of 0.1. The Jaccard Index and the Morisita Overlap Index were used to measure repertoire overlap between compartments. GLIPH grouped TCR beta CDR3s together with public tetramer-defined viral CDR3s, and a viral motif had to include at least three viral sequences and also show V-gene enrichment. Here the immuneACCESS table is served through TCRdb, limited to in-frame sequences with V and J called. Missing clones are a known gap in these copies; in checked studies unresolved V genes cover under half, and the rest lacks a known reason. V, J and clone size are those of that table, while D and trimming were read from the DNA. Here the sample has approximately 46,000 clones; 80% to 85% occur a single time. The ten biggest clones cover 15% to 20% of the sample.

With regard to this clone: Its antigen remains unidentified. No much larger clone is present one base from it, and per-base qualities are unavailable.

At diagnosis, tumor, uninvolved tumor-adjacent lung and peripheral blood were collected and then preserved as a mix of FFPE and fresh-frozen material. Blood samples were analyzed as peripheral blood mononuclear cells for TCR repertoire profiling. CDR1 SGHRS and CDR2 YFSETQ were looked up in the germline V gene. Ends trimmed: V by 4 bases, J by 8 bases; bases unmatched to a gene: 9. Its CDR3 holds 15 amino acids, cysteine through phenylalanine. The entry retains the CDR3 DNA only, 45 bases that are in frame from base 1. This TCR was sampled from a man aged 35-75 years with stage III lung adenocarcinoma. The chain links TRBV5-1 with TRBJ1-6; the junction holds 7 bases that match TRBD1. Sequencing was performed on peripheral blood mononuclear cells, taken before any cancer treatment. The DNA sequence is given as TGCGCCAGCAGCCTTAGACAGGGACGGGATTCACCCCTCCACTTT. It encodes CASSLRQGRDSPLHF.